This T cell receptor beta chain was retrieved from a study of shared clonotypes between healthy human individuals. The study, taken as a whole, reports: Clonotype sharing across donors was expected to vary with sequencing depth. Memory subsets had estimated richness that was generally smaller than that of naive subsets. With a handful of donors compared, about 5% of naive CD4 clonotypes were shared.

Turning to this clone: Its antigen is as yet unknown.

The repertoire was sequenced with immunoSEQ multiplex PCR; TCRdb's copy has only in-frame clones and lacks some. The sample comprises approximately 1,500,000 clones, under 99% of which are singletons, and 0.45% rests with the top ten. The CDR3 extends over 15 amino acids. Unmatched junction bases numbered 3, after V lost 1 base and J lost 0 bases. Germline CDR1 and CDR2: SGHTA and FQGTGA. A split of CD4+ cells into CD45RA+ naive and CD45RA-negative memory subsets was performed. The clonotype comes from a man aged 25-45 years in good health. The chain has TRBV7-3 and TRBJ2-7; the match to TRBD2 covers 7 bases. Sequencing was performed on naive CD4+ T cells sorted from blood. Subset in this sample: CD45RA+ positively selected. CDR3: CASSLNGGSSYEQYF. The CDR3 bases are TGTGCCAGCAGCTTAAACGGCGGGAGCTCCTACGAGCAGTACTTC.